Listed below are T cell receptor beta chains from one sample, sequenced in a study of T cell responses to AZD1222 COVID-19 vaccine. Profiling relied on immunoSEQ multiplex PCR, and the TCRdb table lists in-frame clones only, not all of them. The table has about 150,000 clones, 70% to 90% seen once. Sequenced material: peripheral blood, taken on day 0 of AZD1222 vaccination. The receptor source for this set is an adult in good health. CDR3s include the opening cysteine and the closing phenylalanine or tryptophan. Each record gives: V gene, clone size, J gene, CDR3 protein. A row's size may be missing; if present it is once, few, many or a size class.

v_gene: TRBV6-5
abundance: -
j_gene: TRBJ1-5
CDR3aa: CASRRTGLGNQPQHF

v_gene: TRBV12-3/TRBV12-4
abundance: -
j_gene: TRBJ1-6
CDR3aa: CASSPPYSPLHF

v_gene: TRBV5-1
abundance: -
j_gene: TRBJ2-7
CDR3aa: CASSLNRGRSYEQYF

v_gene: TRBV28
abundance: -
j_gene: TRBJ1-5
CDR3aa: CASSLPKLGQPQHF

v_gene: TRBV9
abundance: -
j_gene: TRBJ2-5
CDR3aa: CASSVEGRWETQYF

v_gene: TRBV11-2
abundance: -
j_gene: TRBJ1-2
CDR3aa: CASSLRGLYGYTF

v_gene: TRBV6-6
abundance: -
j_gene: TRBJ1-5
CDR3aa: CASSYHSSNQPQHF

v_gene: TRBV5-4
abundance: few
j_gene: TRBJ2-7
CDR3aa: CASSRVGEQYF

v_gene: TRBV28
abundance: -
j_gene: TRBJ1-5
CDR3aa: CASSLGGNYNQPQHF

v_gene: TRBV3-1/TRBV3-2
abundance: -
j_gene: TRBJ1-1
CDR3aa: CASALAGGPMNTEAFF

v_gene: TRBV3-1/TRBV3-2
abundance: -
j_gene: TRBJ1-2
CDR3aa: CASSQDRVVHGYTF

v_gene: TRBV4-1
abundance: -
j_gene: TRBJ2-7
CDR3aa: CASSQDSDEQYF

v_gene: TRBV20-1
abundance: -
j_gene: TRBJ2-5
CDR3aa: CSASGSGGRVETQYF

v_gene: TRBV7-2
abundance: -
j_gene: TRBJ2-3
CDR3aa: CASRRDLTDTQYF

v_gene: TRBV30
abundance: -
j_gene: TRBJ2-3
CDR3aa: CAWSALAGAGYTDTQYF

v_gene: TRBV6-5
abundance: -
j_gene: TRBJ1-1
CDR3aa: CASSYISTGPDTEAFF

v_gene: TRBV3-1/TRBV3-2
abundance: -
j_gene: TRBJ1-1
CDR3aa: CASSQGQGPREAFF

v_gene: TRBV5-6
abundance: -
j_gene: TRBJ2-7
CDR3aa: CASSVSGSTYEQYF

v_gene: TRBV5-1
abundance: -
j_gene: TRBJ2-5
CDR3aa: CASSLYSGQETQYF

v_gene: TRBV5-1
abundance: -
j_gene: TRBJ2-1
CDR3aa: CASSLDREGSNEQFF

v_gene: TRBV30
abundance: once
j_gene: TRBJ1-5
CDR3aa: CAWSGRSNQPQHF

v_gene: TRBV6-2/TRBV6-3
abundance: -
j_gene: TRBJ2-1
CDR3aa: CASTPFGVHEQFF

v_gene: TRBV5-6
abundance: -
j_gene: TRBJ2-1
CDR3aa: CASSLTTGYEQFF

v_gene: TRBV4-1
abundance: -
j_gene: TRBJ1-1
CDR3aa: CASSPSPLAGLATEAFF

v_gene: TRBV7-8
abundance: -
j_gene: TRBJ2-7
CDR3aa: CASSLASSGRASEQYF

v_gene: TRBV9
abundance: -
j_gene: TRBJ1-6
CDR3aa: CASSVGPGGTPPLHF

v_gene: TRBV3-1/TRBV3-2
abundance: few
j_gene: TRBJ2-5
CDR3aa: CASSHPGQGIETQYF

v_gene: TRBV2
abundance: -
j_gene: TRBJ1-5
CDR3aa: CASSDESPAQHF

v_gene: TRBV30
abundance: few
j_gene: TRBJ2-7
CDR3aa: CAWSSPGLAFYEQYF

v_gene: TRBV6-2/TRBV6-3
abundance: -
j_gene: TRBJ1-1
CDR3aa: CASSSPVRGRGNTEAFF

v_gene: TRBV30
abundance: -
j_gene: TRBJ2-7
CDR3aa: CAWSPWGSEQYF

v_gene: TRBV11-2
abundance: -
j_gene: TRBJ1-5
CDR3aa: CASSLEGGNQPQHF

v_gene: TRBV29-1
abundance: once
j_gene: TRBJ2-5
CDR3aa: CSVGAGGTQYF

v_gene: TRBV9
abundance: once
j_gene: TRBJ1-1
CDR3aa: CASSWIGKVNTEAFF

v_gene: TRBV5-4
abundance: -
j_gene: TRBJ2-7
CDR3aa: CASSLAGMDEQYF

v_gene: TRBV2
abundance: -
j_gene: TRBJ2-1
CDR3aa: CASSGYLGNEQFF

v_gene: TRBV5-1
abundance: -
j_gene: TRBJ2-7
CDR3aa: CASRFTPSGTTYEQYF

v_gene: TRBV4-1
abundance: -
j_gene: TRBJ1-5
CDR3aa: CASSQAYNQPQHF

v_gene: TRBV5-1
abundance: -
j_gene: TRBJ2-7
CDR3aa: CASSSRGASGTYEQCF

v_gene: TRBV5-1
abundance: -
j_gene: TRBJ1-1
CDR3aa: CASSRQASTEAFF

v_gene: TRBV7-9
abundance: -
j_gene: TRBJ1-4
CDR3aa: CASTLGRGTHNNEKLFF

v_gene: TRBV30
abundance: -
j_gene: TRBJ2-3
CDR3aa: CAWSVLAGATDTQYF

v_gene: TRBV5-1
abundance: few
j_gene: TRBJ1-5
CDR3aa: CASSPQGPHQPQHF

v_gene: TRBV30
abundance: -
j_gene: TRBJ2-7
CDR3aa: CAWSKFRVYEQYF

v_gene: TRBV10-1
abundance: -
j_gene: TRBJ2-7
CDR3aa: CASSGSDTYEQYF

v_gene: TRBV28
abundance: -
j_gene: TRBJ1-4
CDR3aa: CASSDSLREKLFF

v_gene: TRBV5-1
abundance: -
j_gene: TRBJ1-1
CDR3aa: CASSLASGSMNTEAFF

v_gene: TRBV3-1/TRBV3-2
abundance: -
j_gene: TRBJ1-5
CDR3aa: CASSGTYSNQPQHF

v_gene: TRBV5-1
abundance: medium-sized
j_gene: TRBJ2-7
CDR3aa: CASSLFRDRGNEQYF

v_gene: TRBV9
abundance: -
j_gene: TRBJ1-2
CDR3aa: CASSVDGHLNYGYTF

v_gene: TRBV9
abundance: -
j_gene: TRBJ2-2
CDR3aa: CASSHGQGAPGELFF

v_gene: TRBV27
abundance: -
j_gene: TRBJ2-7
CDR3aa: CASSSLPGGRSSYEQYF

v_gene: TRBV28
abundance: -
j_gene: TRBJ1-5
CDR3aa: CASSLGTGFEQPQHF